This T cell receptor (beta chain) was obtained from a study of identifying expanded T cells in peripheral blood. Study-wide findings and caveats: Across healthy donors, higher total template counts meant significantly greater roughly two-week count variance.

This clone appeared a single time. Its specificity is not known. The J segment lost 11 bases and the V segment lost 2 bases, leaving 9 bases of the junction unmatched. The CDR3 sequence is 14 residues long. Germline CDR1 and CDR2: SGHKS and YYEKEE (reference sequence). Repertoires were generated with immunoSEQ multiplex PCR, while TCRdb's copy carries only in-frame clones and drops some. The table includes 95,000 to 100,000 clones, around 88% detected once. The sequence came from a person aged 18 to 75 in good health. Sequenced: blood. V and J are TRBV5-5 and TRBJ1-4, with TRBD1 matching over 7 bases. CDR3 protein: CASSFSAGGLKLFF. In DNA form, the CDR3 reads TGTGCCAGCAGCTTTTCGGCAGGGGGATTGAAACTGTTTTTT.